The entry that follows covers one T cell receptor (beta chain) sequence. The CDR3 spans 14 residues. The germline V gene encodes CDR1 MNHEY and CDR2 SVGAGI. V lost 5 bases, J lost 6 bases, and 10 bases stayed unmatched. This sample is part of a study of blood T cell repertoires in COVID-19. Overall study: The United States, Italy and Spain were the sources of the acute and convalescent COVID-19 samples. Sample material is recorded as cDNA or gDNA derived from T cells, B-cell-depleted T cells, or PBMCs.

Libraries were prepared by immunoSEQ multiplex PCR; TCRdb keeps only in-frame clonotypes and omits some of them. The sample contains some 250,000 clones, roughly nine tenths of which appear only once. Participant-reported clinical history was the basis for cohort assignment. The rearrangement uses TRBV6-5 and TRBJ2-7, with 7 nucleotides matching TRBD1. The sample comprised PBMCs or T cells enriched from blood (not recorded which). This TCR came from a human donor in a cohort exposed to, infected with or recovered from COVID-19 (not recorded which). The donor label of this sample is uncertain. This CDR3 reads CASSQVQGMGEQYF. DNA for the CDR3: TGTGCCAGCAGTCAGGTACAGGGGATGGGCGAGCAGTACTTC.